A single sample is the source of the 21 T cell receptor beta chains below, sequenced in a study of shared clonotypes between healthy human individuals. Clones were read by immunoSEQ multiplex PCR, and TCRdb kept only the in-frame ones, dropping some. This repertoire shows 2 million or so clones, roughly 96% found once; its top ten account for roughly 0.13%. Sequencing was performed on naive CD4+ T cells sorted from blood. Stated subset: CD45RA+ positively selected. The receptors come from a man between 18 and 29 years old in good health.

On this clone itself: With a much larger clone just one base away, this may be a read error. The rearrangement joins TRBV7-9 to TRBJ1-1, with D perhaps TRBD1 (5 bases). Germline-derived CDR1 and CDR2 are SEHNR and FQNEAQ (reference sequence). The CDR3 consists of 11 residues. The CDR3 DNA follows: TGTGCCAGCAGCACCTTGGGGCAAGCTCTCTTT. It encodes CASSTLGQALF.

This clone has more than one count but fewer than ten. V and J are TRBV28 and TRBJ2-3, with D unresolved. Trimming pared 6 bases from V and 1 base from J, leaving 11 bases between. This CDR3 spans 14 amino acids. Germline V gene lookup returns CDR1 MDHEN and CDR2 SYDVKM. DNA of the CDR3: TGTGCCAGCAGCCAACAGAGTGGCACAGATACGCAGTATTTT. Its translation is CASSQQSGTDTQYF. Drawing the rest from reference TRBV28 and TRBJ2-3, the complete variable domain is DVKVTQSSRYLVKRTGEKVFLECVQDMDHENMFWYRQDPGLGLRLIYFSYDVKMKEKGDIPEGYSVSREKKERFSLILESASTNQTSMYLCASSQQSGTDTQYFGPGTRLTVL.

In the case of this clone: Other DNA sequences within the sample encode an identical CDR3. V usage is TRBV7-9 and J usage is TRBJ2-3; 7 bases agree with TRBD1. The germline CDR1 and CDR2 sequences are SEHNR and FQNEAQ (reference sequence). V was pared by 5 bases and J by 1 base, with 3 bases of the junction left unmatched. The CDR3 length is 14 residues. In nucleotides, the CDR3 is TGTGCCAGCAGCCTAGGACAGGGCACAGATACGCAGTATTTT. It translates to CASSLGQGTDTQYF.

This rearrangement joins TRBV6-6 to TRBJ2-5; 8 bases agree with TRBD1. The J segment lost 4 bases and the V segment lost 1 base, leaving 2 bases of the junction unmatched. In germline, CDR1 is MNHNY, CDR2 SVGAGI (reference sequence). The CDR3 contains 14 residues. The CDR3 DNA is TGTGCCAGCAGTTACTGGACAGGGATAGAGACCCAGTACTTC. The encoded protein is CASSYWTGIETQYF.

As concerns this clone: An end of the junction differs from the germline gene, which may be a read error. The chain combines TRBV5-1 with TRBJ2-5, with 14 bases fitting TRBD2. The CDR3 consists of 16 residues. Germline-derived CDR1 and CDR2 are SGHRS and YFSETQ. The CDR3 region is CASRLGLAGVQETQYF. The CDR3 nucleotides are TGCGCCAGCAGATTGGGACTAGCGGGGGTACAAGAGACCCAGTACTTC.

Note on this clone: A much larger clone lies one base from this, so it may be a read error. The CDR3 reads CSATRGDEQYF. CDR3 DNA: TGCAGTGCTACCAGGGGGGACGAGCAGTACTTC. The chain carries TRBV20-1 and TRBJ2-7, with a weak D call TRBD1 (7 bases). The CDR3 extends over 11 amino acids. Deletions cut 4 bases from V and 5 bases from J, with 9 bases between. In germline, CDR1 is DFQATT, CDR2 SNEGSKA (reference sequence).

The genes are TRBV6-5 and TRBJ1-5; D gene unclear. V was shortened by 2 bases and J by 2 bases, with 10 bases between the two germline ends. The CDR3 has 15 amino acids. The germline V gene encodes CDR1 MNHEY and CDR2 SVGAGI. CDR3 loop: CASSYDGFGNQPQHF. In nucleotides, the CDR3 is TGTGCCAGCAGTTACGATGGGTTCGGCAATCAGCCCCAGCATTTT.

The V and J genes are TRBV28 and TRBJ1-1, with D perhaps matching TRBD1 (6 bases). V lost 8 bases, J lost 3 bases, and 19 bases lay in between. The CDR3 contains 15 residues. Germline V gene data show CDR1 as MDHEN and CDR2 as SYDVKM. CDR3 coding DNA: TGTGCCAGCTTAGTTTCGCAGGGGCGTTACACTGAAGCTTTCTTT. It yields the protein CASLVSQGRYTEAFF.

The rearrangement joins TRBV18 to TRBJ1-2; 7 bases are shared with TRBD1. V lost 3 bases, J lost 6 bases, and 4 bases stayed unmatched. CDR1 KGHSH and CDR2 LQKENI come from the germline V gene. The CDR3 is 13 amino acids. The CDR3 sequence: CASSPDRADGYTF. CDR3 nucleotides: TGTGCCAGCTCACCCGACAGGGCCGATGGCTACACCTTC.

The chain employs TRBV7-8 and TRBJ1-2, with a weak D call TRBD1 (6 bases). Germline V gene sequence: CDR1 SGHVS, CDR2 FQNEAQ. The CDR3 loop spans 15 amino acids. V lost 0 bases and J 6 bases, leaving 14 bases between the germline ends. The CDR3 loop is CASSLAAGAGHGYTF. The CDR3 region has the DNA TGTGCCAGCAGCTTAGCGGCAGGGGCCGGCCATGGCTACACCTTC.

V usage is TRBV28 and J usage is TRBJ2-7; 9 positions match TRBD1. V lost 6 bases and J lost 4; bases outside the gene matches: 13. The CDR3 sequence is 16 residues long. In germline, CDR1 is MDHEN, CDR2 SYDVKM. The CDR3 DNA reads TGTGCCAGCAGCCAATCCGGGACAGGGAACAAGTACGAGCAGTACTTC. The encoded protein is CASSQSGTGNKYEQYF. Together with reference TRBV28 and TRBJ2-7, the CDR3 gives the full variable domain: DVKVTQSSRYLVKRTGEKVFLECVQDMDHENMFWYRQDPGLGLRLIYFSYDVKMKEKGDIPEGYSVSREKKERFSLILESASTNQTSMYLCASSQSGTGNKYEQYFGPGTRLTVT.

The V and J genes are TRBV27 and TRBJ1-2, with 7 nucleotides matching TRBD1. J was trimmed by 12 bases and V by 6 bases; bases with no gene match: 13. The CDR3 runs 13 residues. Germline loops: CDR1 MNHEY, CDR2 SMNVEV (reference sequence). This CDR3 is CASSLPPTGSHTF. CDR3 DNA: TGTGCCAGCAGCCTGCCCCCGACAGGGAGCCACACCTTC.

The CDR3 DNA sequence: TGCGCCAGCAGCCAAGGGACTAGCGGGAGGGTCGCAGATACGCAGTATTTT. Protein: CASSQGTSGRVADTQYF. V usage is TRBV4-3 and J usage is TRBJ2-3; 15 bases agree with TRBD2. CDR3 length equals 17 residues. V dropped 1 base and J dropped 4; count of bases not matched to a gene: 3. CDR1 LGHNA and CDR2 YSLEER come from the germline V gene.

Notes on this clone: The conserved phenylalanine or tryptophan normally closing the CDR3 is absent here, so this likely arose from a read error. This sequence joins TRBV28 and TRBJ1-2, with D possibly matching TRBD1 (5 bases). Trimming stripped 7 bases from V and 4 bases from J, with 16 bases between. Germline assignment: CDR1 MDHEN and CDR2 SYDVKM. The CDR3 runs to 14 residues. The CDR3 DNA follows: TGTGCCAGCAATCCCCCTGGGGGGGTCTATGGCTACACCCTC. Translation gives CASNPPGGVYGYTL.

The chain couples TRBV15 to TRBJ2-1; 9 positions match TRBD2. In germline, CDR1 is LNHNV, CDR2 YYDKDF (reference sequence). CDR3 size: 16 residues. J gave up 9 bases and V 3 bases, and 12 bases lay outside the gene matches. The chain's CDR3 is CATSSPGLASRGEQFF. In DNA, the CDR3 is TGTGCCACCAGCAGTCCGGGACTAGCTTCTCGTGGTGAGCAGTTCTTC.

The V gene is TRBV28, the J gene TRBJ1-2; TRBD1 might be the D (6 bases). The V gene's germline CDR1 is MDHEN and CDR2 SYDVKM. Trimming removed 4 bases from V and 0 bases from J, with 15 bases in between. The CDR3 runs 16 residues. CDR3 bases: TGTGCCAGCAGTTCAAACAGGGTATTCGCTAACTATGGCTACACCTTC. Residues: CASSSNRVFANYGYTF.

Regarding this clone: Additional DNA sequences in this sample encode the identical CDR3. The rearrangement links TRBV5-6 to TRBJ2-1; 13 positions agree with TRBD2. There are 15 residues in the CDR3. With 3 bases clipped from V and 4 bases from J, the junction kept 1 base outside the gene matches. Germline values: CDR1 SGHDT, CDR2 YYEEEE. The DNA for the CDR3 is TGTGCCAGCAGCTCGGGACTAGCGGGATACAATGAGCAGTTCTTC. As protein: CASSSGLAGYNEQFF.

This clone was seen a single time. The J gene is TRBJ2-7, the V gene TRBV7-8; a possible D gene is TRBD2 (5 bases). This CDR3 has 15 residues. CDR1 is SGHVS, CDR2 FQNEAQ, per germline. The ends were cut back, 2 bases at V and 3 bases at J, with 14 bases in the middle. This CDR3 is CASSLQETEGYEQYF. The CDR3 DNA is TGTGCCAGCAGCTTACAGGAGACCGAGGGCTACGAGCAGTACTTC.

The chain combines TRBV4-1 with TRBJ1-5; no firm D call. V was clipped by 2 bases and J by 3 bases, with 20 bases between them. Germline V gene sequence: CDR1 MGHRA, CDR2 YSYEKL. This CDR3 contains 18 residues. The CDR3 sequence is CASSQRAGLSAFNQPQHF. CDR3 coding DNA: TGCGCCAGCAGCCAAAGGGCCGGGCTCTCTGCTTTCAATCAGCCCCAGCATTTT.

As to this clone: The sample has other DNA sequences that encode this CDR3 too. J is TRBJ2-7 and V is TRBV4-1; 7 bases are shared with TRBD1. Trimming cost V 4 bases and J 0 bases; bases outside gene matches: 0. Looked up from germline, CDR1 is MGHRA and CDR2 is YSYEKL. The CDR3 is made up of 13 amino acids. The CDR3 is CASSRQGSYEQYF. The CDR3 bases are TGCGCCAGCAGCCGACAGGGCTCCTACGAGCAGTACTTC.

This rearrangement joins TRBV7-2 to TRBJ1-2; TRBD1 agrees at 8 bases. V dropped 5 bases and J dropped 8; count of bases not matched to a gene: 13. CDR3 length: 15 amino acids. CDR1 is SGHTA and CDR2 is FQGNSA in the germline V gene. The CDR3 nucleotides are TGTGCCAGCAGCCAAGGGCGGCAGGGGGCGGGAGGCTACACCTTC. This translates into CASSQGRQGAGGYTF.